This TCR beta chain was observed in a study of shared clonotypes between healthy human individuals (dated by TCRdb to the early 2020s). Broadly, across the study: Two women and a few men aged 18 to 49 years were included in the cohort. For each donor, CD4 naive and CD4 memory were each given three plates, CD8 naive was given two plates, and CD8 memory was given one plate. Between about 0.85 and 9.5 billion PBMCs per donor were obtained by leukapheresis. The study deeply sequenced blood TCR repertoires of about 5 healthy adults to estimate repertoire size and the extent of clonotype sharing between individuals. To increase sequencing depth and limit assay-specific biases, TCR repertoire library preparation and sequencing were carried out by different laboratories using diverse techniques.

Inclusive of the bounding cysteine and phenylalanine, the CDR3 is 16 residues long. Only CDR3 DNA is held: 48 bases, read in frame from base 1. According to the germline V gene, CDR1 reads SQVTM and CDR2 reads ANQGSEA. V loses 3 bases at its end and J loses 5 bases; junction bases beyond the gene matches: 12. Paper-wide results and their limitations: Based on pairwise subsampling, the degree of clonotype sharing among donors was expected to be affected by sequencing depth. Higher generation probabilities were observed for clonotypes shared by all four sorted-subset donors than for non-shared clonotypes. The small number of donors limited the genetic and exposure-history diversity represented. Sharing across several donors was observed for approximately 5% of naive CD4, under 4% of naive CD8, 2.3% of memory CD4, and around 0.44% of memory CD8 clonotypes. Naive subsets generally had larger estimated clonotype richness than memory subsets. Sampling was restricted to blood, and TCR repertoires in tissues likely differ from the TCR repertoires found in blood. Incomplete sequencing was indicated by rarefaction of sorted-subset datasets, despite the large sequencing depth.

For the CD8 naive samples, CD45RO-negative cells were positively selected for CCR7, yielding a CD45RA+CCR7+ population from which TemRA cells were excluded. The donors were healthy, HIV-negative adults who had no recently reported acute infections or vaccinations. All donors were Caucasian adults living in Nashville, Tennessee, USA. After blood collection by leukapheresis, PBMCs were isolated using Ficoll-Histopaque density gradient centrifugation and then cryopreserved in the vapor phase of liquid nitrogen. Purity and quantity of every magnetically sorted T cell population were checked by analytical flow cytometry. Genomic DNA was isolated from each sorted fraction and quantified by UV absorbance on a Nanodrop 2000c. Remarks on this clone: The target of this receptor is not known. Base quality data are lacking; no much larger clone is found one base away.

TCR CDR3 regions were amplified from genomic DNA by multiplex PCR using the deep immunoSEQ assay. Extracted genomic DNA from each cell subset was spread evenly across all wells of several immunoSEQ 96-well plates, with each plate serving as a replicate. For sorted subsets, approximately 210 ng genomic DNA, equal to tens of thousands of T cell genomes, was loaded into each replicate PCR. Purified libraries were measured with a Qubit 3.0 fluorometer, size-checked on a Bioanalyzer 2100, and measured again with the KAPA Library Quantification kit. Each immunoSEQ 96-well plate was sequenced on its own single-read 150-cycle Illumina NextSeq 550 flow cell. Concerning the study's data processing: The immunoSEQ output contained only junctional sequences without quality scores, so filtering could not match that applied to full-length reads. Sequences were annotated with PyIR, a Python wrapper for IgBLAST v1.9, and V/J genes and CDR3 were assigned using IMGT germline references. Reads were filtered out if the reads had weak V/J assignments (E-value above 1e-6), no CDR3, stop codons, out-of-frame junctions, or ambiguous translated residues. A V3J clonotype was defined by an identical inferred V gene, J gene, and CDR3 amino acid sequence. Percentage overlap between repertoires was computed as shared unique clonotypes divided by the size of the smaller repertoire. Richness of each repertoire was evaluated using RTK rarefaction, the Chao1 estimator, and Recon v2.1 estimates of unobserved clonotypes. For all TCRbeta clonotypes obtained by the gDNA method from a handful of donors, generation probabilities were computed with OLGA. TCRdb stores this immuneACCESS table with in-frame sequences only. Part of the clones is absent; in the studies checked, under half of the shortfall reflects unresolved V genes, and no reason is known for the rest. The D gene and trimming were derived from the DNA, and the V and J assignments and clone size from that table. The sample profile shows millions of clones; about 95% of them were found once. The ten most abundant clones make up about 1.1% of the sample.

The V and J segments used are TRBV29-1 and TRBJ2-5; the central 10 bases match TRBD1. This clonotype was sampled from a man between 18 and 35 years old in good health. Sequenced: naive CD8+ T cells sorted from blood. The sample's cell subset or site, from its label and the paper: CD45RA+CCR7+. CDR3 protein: CSVDPGTGVYGETQYF. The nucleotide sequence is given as TGCAGCGTTGACCCCGGGACAGGGGTTTATGGGGAGACCCAGTACTTC.